These 21 T cell receptor beta chains were all obtained from the same sample, sequenced in a study of early stage breast cancer tumors. Sequencing was performed with immunoSEQ multiplex PCR; in TCRdb, only in-frame clones are kept and a portion is missing. The data hold about 11,000 clones, with 70% to 80% observed a single time. The sample consisted of breast tumor tissue. Receptor source: a person between 35 and 49 years old with breast cancer.

This rearrangement joins TRBV5-1 to TRBJ2-5, with TRBD2 matching over 13 bases. The trim removed 5 bases at V and 5 bases at J, leaving 3 bases unmatched. Germline loops: CDR1 SGHRS, CDR2 YFSETQ. This CDR3 comprises 14 residues. DNA for the CDR3: TGCGCCAGCAGACTAGCGGGAGGGCAGGAGACCCAGTACTTC. Translated, it gives CASRLAGGQETQYF.

The sample holds a few counts of this clone. This sequence joins TRBV15 and TRBJ2-4, with D perhaps TRBD1 (6 bases). The CDR3 length is 17 residues. Trimming took off 8 bases at V and 0 bases at J, with 20 bases between the two ends. Germline-derived CDR1 and CDR2 are LNHNV and YYDKDF (reference sequence). The CDR3 loop is CATGGAQSGIAKNIQYF. The CDR3 nucleotides are TGTGCCACCGGGGGCGCCCAGTCGGGAATAGCCAAAAACATTCAGTACTTC.

This clone appeared once. The rearrangement links TRBV5-1 to TRBJ2-6, with TRBD2 as a possible D gene (5 bases). The ends were cut back, 4 bases at V and 0 bases at J, with 17 bases in the middle. Germline CDR1 SGHRS, CDR2 YFSETQ. This CDR3 is 18 amino acids long. CDR3 in DNA: TGCGCCAGCAGCACCGCGGCACTAGGTGGCTCTGGGGCCAACGTCCTGACTTTC. Residues: CASSTAALGGSGANVLTF.

For the CDR3, the DNA is TGTGCCAGCTCGCCTCAGGGGCGCGAGCAGTACTTC. It encodes CASSPQGREQYF. J is TRBJ2-7 and V is TRBV18; maybe TRBD1 (6 bases). Trimming took off 6 bases at V and 6 bases at J, with 12 bases between the two ends. The CDR3 has 12 residues. Germline CDR1 KGHSH, CDR2 LQKENI.

J is TRBJ2-1 and V is TRBV7-8; 8 nucleotides agree with TRBD1. This CDR3 has 14 amino acids. CDR1 is SGHVS, CDR2 FQNEAQ, per germline. With 1 base clipped from V and 5 bases from J, the junction kept 1 base outside the gene matches. CDR3 residues: CASSLEGQDNEQFF. CDR3 DNA sequence: TGTGCCAGCAGCTTAGAGGGACAGGACAATGAGCAGTTCTTC. Filled out from reference TRBV7-8 and TRBJ2-1, the complete variable domain reads GAGVSQSPRYKVAKRGQDVALRCDPISGHVSLFWYQQALGQGPEFLTYFQNEAQLDKSGLPSDRFFAERPEGSVSTLKIQRTQQEDSAVYLCASSLEGQDNEQFFGPGTRLTVL.

This sequence joins TRBV5-1 and TRBJ1-4, with 11 bases lining up with TRBD1. Germline trimming cut 3 bases from V and 7 bases from J; bases unmatched to any gene: 2. The CDR3 has 14 amino acids. Germline-derived CDR1 and CDR2 are SGHRS and YFSETQ. The CDR3 DNA reads TGCGCCAGCAGCTCGGGACAGGGGGGTGAAAAACTGTTTTTT. Its protein is CASSSGQGGEKLFF.

CDR3 protein: CASSLYGTSSYNSPLHF. Here the CDR3 DNA reads TGTGCCAGCAGCCTGTATGGCACTAGCTCCTATAATTCACCCCTCCACTTT. V usage is TRBV5-6 and J usage is TRBJ1-6; no definite D call. With 4 bases removed from V and 0 bases from J, the gap between germline ends came to 14 bases. Germline V gene lookup returns CDR1 SGHDT and CDR2 YYEEEE. This CDR3 is 17 amino acids long.

This chain links TRBV6-1 with TRBJ1-2, with 7 bases that match TRBD1. V was clipped by 6 bases and J by 0 bases; unmatched bases: 4. There are 14 residues in the CDR3. From germline, CDR1 is MNHNS and CDR2 SASEGT. DNA of the CDR3: TGTGCCAGCAGGCAGGGGGTAGCTAACTATGGCTACACCTTC. Encoded protein: CASRQGVANYGYTF.

The chain couples TRBV5-1 to TRBJ1-1; no reliable D call. The CDR3 consists of 12 residues. In germline, CDR1 is SGHRS, CDR2 YFSETQ. Between the trimmed V and J ends, which lost 0 bases and 7 bases, there was a span of 7 bases. CDR3 sequence (DNA): TGCGCCAGCAGCTTGGCCGGCGGTGAAGCTTTCTTT. It is translated as CASSLAGGEAFF. The full variable domain, its missing parts supplied by reference TRBV5-1 and TRBJ1-1, is KAGVTQTPRYLIKTRGQQVTLSCSPISGHRSVSWYQQTPGQGLQFLFEYFSETQRNKGNFPGRFSGRQFSNSRSEMNVSTLELGDSALYLCASSLAGGEAFFGQGTRLTVV.

This chain uses TRBV14 with TRBJ2-7; 7 nucleotides match TRBD1. This CDR3 comprises 15 residues. Germline loops: CDR1 SGHDN, CDR2 FVKESK. Unmatched junction bases numbered 6, after V lost 0 bases and J lost 4 bases. CDR3 sequence: CASSQENRGFYEQYF. CDR3 nucleotides: TGTGCCAGCAGCCAAGAAAACAGGGGATTTTACGAGCAGTACTTC.

The chain is built from TRBV6-6 and TRBJ2-3, with D possibly TRBD2 on 6 matching bases. The CDR3 extends over 16 amino acids. Germline V gives CDR1 MNHNY, CDR2 SVGAGI (reference sequence). V was clipped by 0 bases and J by 3 bases, with 13 bases between them. The CDR3 nucleotides read TGTGCCAGCAGTTACTCGATCGCCGCGGGGACAGATACGCAGTATTTT. Translated, it gives CASSYSIAAGTDTQYF.

This clone is classed as medium-sized (0.01 to 0.1%). The chain has TRBV4-2 and TRBJ2-1; D ambiguous. CDR1 LGHNA and CDR2 YNFKEQ come from the germline V gene. The CDR3 has 13 residues. V was trimmed by 3 bases and J by 1 base, leaving 4 bases between them. The CDR3 sequence: CASSQVSYNEQFF. Written as DNA, the CDR3 is TGTGCCAGCAGCCAGGTATCCTACAATGAGCAGTTCTTC.

V is TRBV5-8 and J is TRBJ2-1; 12 nucleotides agree with TRBD2. The CDR3 sequence is 16 residues long. V lost 5 bases to trimming and J lost 3 bases; unmatched junction nucleotides: 6. Germline CDR1 reads SGHTS; CDR2 reads YDEGEE. Here the CDR3 reads CASSSTSGRIYNEQFF. The DNA for the CDR3 is TGTGCCAGCAGTTCGACTAGCGGGAGAATCTACAATGAGCAGTTCTTC.

This clone was recorded once. This chain links TRBV13 with TRBJ2-3; possible D gene TRBD2, 5 bases. CDR1 PRHDT and CDR2 FYEKMQ come from the germline V gene (reference sequence). The CDR3 loop spans 15 amino acids. The ends were cut back, 1 base at V and 0 bases at J, with 8 bases in the middle. DNA of the CDR3: TGTGCCAGCAGCTTAGCGGGGTGGAGCACAGATACGCAGTATTTT. Encoded protein: CASSLAGWSTDTQYF.

This rearrangement joins TRBV5-1 to TRBJ2-5; D might be TRBD2 (6 bases). Trimming left V 7 bases short and J 2 bases short, with 12 bases between. Germline CDR1 is SGHRS and CDR2 is YFSETQ. The length of the CDR3 is 13 residues. CDR3 DNA sequence: TGCGCCAGCTCTGGGGGGATACAAGAGACCCAGTACTTC. The encoded protein is CASSGGIQETQYF.

The chain has TRBV5-1 and TRBJ2-1; 8 nucleotides align to TRBD2. The CDR3 consists of 16 residues. V dropped 0 bases and J dropped 0; count of bases not matched to a gene: 2. Germline lookup yields CDR1 SGHRS and CDR2 YFSETQ. DNA for the CDR3: TGCGCCAGCAGCTTGGACCTAGCGGGCTCCTACAATGAGCAGTTCTTC. Translated: CASSLDLAGSYNEQFF.

This chain connects TRBV30 to TRBJ1-2, with D tentatively TRBD1 (5 bases). The V end was cut by 4 bases, the J end by 6 bases, with 24 bases between. The length of the CDR3 is 16 residues. Germline V CDR1 and CDR2: GTSNPN, SVGIG (reference sequence). This CDR3 reads CAWTEEWDVGVNGYTF. The CDR3 nucleotides are TGTGCCTGGACGGAGGAGTGGGACGTCGGCGTTAATGGCTACACCTTC. The whole variable domain, filled in from reference TRBV30 and TRBJ1-2, reads SQTIHQWPATLVQPVGSPLSLECTVEGTSNPNLYWYRQAAGRGLQLLFYSVGIGQISSEVPQNLSASRPQDRQFILSSKKLLLSDSGFYLCAWTEEWDVGVNGYTFGSGTRLTVV.

V and J are TRBV7-9 and TRBJ2-7, with 8 bases that match TRBD1. Per the germline V gene, CDR1 is SEHNR and CDR2 is FQNEAQ (reference sequence). The CDR3 length is 14 residues. Trimming cost V 5 bases and J 5 bases; bases outside gene matches: 8. CDR3 in amino acids: CASSTDRDAHEQYF. Written as DNA, the CDR3 is TGTGCCAGCAGCACGGACAGGGATGCCCACGAGCAGTACTTC.

This chain joins TRBV11-2 and TRBJ2-5, with D hard to call. The CDR3 loop spans 12 amino acids. CDR1 and CDR2 from the germline V gene are SGHAT and FQNNGV. V lost 4 bases, J lost 4 bases, and 7 bases lay in between. As DNA, the CDR3 is TGTGCCAGCAGCTCGGGCGCAGAGACCCAGTACTTC. Translation: CASSSGAETQYF.

The V and J genes are TRBV1 and TRBJ2-6; no DNA check was done on the table's D call, TRBD1. TRBV1 counts as a pseudogene. CDR3 length: 17 amino acids. The CDR3 spells CTSSYRRSQSRANVLTF. CDR3 sequence (DNA): TGCACCAGCAGCTACCGCCGTTCACAAAGTCGGGCCAACGTCCTGACTTTC.

The chain joins TRBV18 to TRBJ1-1; possible D gene TRBD1, 6 bases. The germline V gene has CDR1 KGHSH and CDR2 LQKENI. V gave up 2 bases and J gave up 5 bases, with 12 bases separating them. The CDR3 has 14 amino acids. The CDR3 loop reads CASSPRRGGTEAFF. The CDR3 DNA reads as TGTGCCAGCTCACCAAGGAGGGGGGGGACTGAAGCTTTCTTT.